This entry lists 21 T cell receptor beta chains sequenced from one sample in a study of T-cell memory formation after mild COVID-19. MiXCR, applied by TCRdb to the 5' RACE reads, yields one record per CDR3 protein. The sample shows roughly 280,000 distinct CDR3 sequences, under 8.5% of them seen only once. Sequencing was performed on PBMCs or a T cell subset sorted from them (not recorded which). All receptors derive from a man younger than 35 who had mild COVID-19 (a few samples of this study predate the infection). Cell type and time point are not known.

The chain employs TRBV5-6 and TRBJ2-7; a weak D match, TRBD1 (6 bases). This CDR3 region has 12 residues. Looked up from germline, CDR1 is SGHDT and CDR2 is YYEEEE. The ends were cut back, 5 bases at V and 4 bases at J, with 10 bases in the middle. The CDR3 coding sequence is TGTGCCAGCAGTCGGGACAAATACGAGCAGTACGTC. This sequence encodes CASSRDKYEQYV.

In its sample, this clonotype was seen many times. The chain carries TRBV4-1 and TRBJ1-5, with TRBD1 matching over 12 bases. In germline, CDR1 is MGHRA, CDR2 YSYEKL. This CDR3 has 17 residues. V was pared by 0 bases and J by 6 bases, with 6 bases of the junction left unmatched. This chain's CDR3 is CASSQDTGTGGGQPQHF. The CDR3 bases are TGCGCCAGCAGCCAAGATACGGGGACAGGGGGCGGTCAGCCCCAGCATTTT.

The chain recombines TRBV4-2 with TRBJ2-3; 7 positions agree with TRBD2. The V segment lost 2 bases and the J segment 6 bases; nucleotides outside the gene matches: 17. Germline-derived CDR1 and CDR2 are LGHNA and YNFKEQ. This CDR3 spans 18 amino acids. For the CDR3, the DNA is TGTGCCAGCAGCCAACTTCCTCGGGGGTCCGGGGGGATGGATACGCAGTATTTT. Its protein is CASSQLPRGSGGMDTQYF.

J is TRBJ1-4 and V is TRBV2; D ambiguous. CDR3 length: 17 residues. Germline V CDR1 and CDR2: SNHLY, FYNNEI. V lost 6 bases and J lost 6, with 23 bases in between. The CDR3 loop is CASSVTLTSSTDEKLFF. Here the CDR3 DNA reads TGTGCCAGCAGCGTCACCTTGACGAGCAGTACCGATGAAAAACTGTTTTTT.

The gene calls are TRBV9 and TRBJ1-1; 8 bases are a match to TRBD1. The CDR3 length is 16 residues. V trimming: 4 bases; J trimming: 2 bases; junction bases outside the gene matches: 10. Germline CDR1 SGDLS, CDR2 YYNGEE. In DNA form, the CDR3 reads TGTGCCAGCAGCCTAGGGGCAGGGGGCGAAAACACTGAAGCTTTCTTT. Protein sequence: CASSLGAGGENTEAFF. The variable domain in full, completed from reference TRBV9 and TRBJ1-1, reads DSGVTQTPKHLITATGQRVTLRCSPRSGDLSVYWYQQSLDQGLQFLIQYYNGEERAKGNILERFSAQQFPDLHSELNLSSLELGDSALYFCASSLGAGGENTEAFFGQGTRLTVV.

This clonotype was counted a few times. V is TRBV10-3 and J is TRBJ2-2, with TRBD2 matching over 7 bases. The CDR3 totals 14 residues. After removal of 5 bases from V and 5 bases from J, the junction contained 5 bases not matched to a gene. Germline CDR1 reads ENHRY; CDR2 reads SYGVKD. The CDR3 sequence is CAISPQAGTGELFF. Written as DNA, the CDR3 is TGTGCCATCAGTCCCCAAGCGGGGACCGGGGAGCTGTTTTTT.

This chain joins TRBV6-6 and TRBJ2-3; TRBD1 aligns across 9 bases. This CDR3 region has 16 residues. Germline-derived CDR1 and CDR2 are MNHNY and SVGAGI (reference sequence). J gave up 0 bases and V 1 base, and 2 bases lay outside the gene matches. The CDR3: CASSYYRGLSTDTQYF. The CDR3 DNA follows: TGTGCCAGCAGTTACTACAGGGGGCTGAGCACAGATACGCAGTATTTT.

This clonotype appeared many times. This chain uses TRBV20-1 with TRBJ2-1; no firm D call. Germline-derived CDR1 and CDR2 are DFQATT and SNEGSKA (reference sequence). The V and J ends lost 4 bases and 0 bases respectively, with 4 bases between them. This CDR3 spans 12 amino acids. CDR3 nucleotides: TGCAGTGCTACACCCTCCTACAATGAGCAGTTCTTC. Its protein is CSATPSYNEQFF.

This clonotype occurred a few times. The chain joins TRBV7-3 to TRBJ1-6, with 8 bases fitting TRBD1. V trimming: 5 bases; J trimming: 5 bases; junction bases outside the gene matches: 8. The CDR3 sequence is 16 residues long. Germline CDR1 is SGHTA and CDR2 is FQGTGA. The CDR3 region has the DNA TGTGCCAGCAGCAGGACAGGGAGAAGAGATAATTCACCCCTCCACTTT. This sequence encodes CASSRTGRRDNSPLHF. The full variable domain, its missing parts supplied by reference TRBV7-3 and TRBJ1-6, is GAGVSQTPSNKVTEKGKYVELRCDPISGHTALYWYRQSLGQGPEFLIYFQGTGAADDSGLPNDRFFAVRPEGSVSTLKIQRTERGDSAVYLCASSRTGRRDNSPLHFGNGTRLTVT.

This clonotype was picked up a small number of times. The V gene is TRBV7-8, the J gene TRBJ2-3; possibly TRBD2 for D (5 bases). CDR1 and CDR2 from the germline V gene are SGHVS and FQNEAQ. V was clipped by 1 base and J by 6 bases, with 14 bases between them. The CDR3 is 15 residues long. The CDR3, as DNA: TGTGCCAGCAGCTTAGGGTCCAGGACGGGGGATACGCAGTATTTT. It translates to CASSLGSRTGDTQYF. Based on the CDR3 plus reference TRBV7-8 and TRBJ2-3, the full variable domain is GAGVSQSPRYKVAKRGQDVALRCDPISGHVSLFWYQQALGQGPEFLTYFQNEAQLDKSGLPSDRFFAERPEGSVSTLKIQRTQQEDSAVYLCASSLGSRTGDTQYFGPGTRLTVL.

This clonotype was observed many times. The J gene is TRBJ2-2, the V gene TRBV7-6, with D uncertain. The CDR3 length is 17 residues. The V gene's germline CDR1 is SGHVS and CDR2 FNYEAQ. V lost 3 bases, J lost 4 bases, and 18 bases lay in between. The CDR3 is CASSFLPFQEPTGELFF. The CDR3 DNA sequence: TGTGCCAGCAGCTTTCTCCCCTTCCAGGAGCCCACCGGGGAGCTGTTTTTT.

This clonotype was recorded a few times. The chain links TRBV28 to TRBJ1-6, with TRBD1 matching 7 bases. Trimming cost V 5 bases and J 14 bases; bases outside gene matches: 24. Germline lookup yields CDR1 MDHEN and CDR2 SYDVKM. The length of the CDR3 is 18 residues. The CDR3: CASSTTGTVAGPRASLHF. The DNA for the CDR3 is TGTGCCAGCAGTACCACCGGGACAGTTGCTGGGCCAAGGGCGTCCCTCCACTTT. The entire variable domain, with the rest obtained from reference TRBV28 and TRBJ1-6, is as follows: DVKVTQSSRYLVKRTGEKVFLECVQDMDHENMFWYRQDPGLGLRLIYFSYDVKMKEKGDIPEGYSVSREKKERFSLILESASTNQTSMYLCASSTTGTVAGPRASLHFGNGTRLTVT.

This clonotype was observed many times. CDR3 nucleotide sequence: TGCAGCGGGATAGCGGGGGTTAGCTCCTACGAGCAGTACTTC. The encoded protein is CSGIAGVSSYEQYF. The rearrangement links TRBV29-1 to TRBJ2-7, with TRBD2 matching 9 bases. The V gene end was trimmed by 7 bases and the J gene end by 0 bases; junction bases not matched to a gene: 7. The CDR3 runs to 14 residues. Per the germline V gene, CDR1 is SQVTM and CDR2 is ANQGSEA.

This clonotype was detected only a few times. The chain has TRBV5-1 and TRBJ2-7; weak D call: TRBD1 (5 bases). Trimming left V 4 bases short and J 3 bases short, with 11 bases between. The CDR3 loop spans 13 amino acids. Looked up from germline, CDR1 is SGHRS and CDR2 is YFSETQ. CDR3 amino acids: CASSMDILYEQYF. CDR3 nucleotide sequence: TGCGCCAGCAGCATGGACATCCTCTACGAGCAGTACTTC. The whole variable domain, filled in from reference TRBV5-1 and TRBJ2-7, reads KAGVTQTPRYLIKTRGQQVTLSCSPISGHRSVSWYQQTPGQGLQFLFEYFSETQRNKGNFPGRFSGRQFSNSRSEMNVSTLELGDSALYLCASSMDILYEQYFGPGTRLTVT.

This clonotype was recorded a few times. This chain uses TRBV15 with TRBJ1-1; tentative D call: TRBD1 (6 bases). The germline CDR1 and CDR2 sequences are LNHNV and YYDKDF (reference sequence). The CDR3 runs to 15 residues. The V gene lost 5 bases and the J gene lost 3 bases, with 16 bases spanning the gap. The CDR3 region is CATSYRRRGDTEAFF. The CDR3 DNA sequence: TGTGCCACCAGCTATAGACGGAGGGGGGACACTGAAGCTTTCTTT.

This clonotype was counted only a few times. The genes are TRBV7-2 and TRBJ1-2, with no clear D. This CDR3 contains 14 residues. CDR1 is SGHTA, CDR2 FQGNSA, per germline. V was trimmed by 3 bases and J by 4 bases, leaving 12 bases between them. The CDR3 protein is CASSLYTLGYGYTF. Written as DNA, the CDR3 is TGTGCCAGCAGCTTGTATACCCTTGGCTATGGCTACACCTTC. Full variable domain (rest looked up from reference TRBV7-2 and TRBJ1-2): GAGVSQSPSNKVTEKGKDVELRCDPISGHTALYWYRQSLGQGLEFLIYFQGNSAPDKSGLPSDRFSAERTGGSVSTLTIQRTQQEDSAVYLCASSLYTLGYGYTFGSGTRLTVV.

V gene TRBV5-1 combines with J gene TRBJ1-4; a possible D gene is TRBD1 (5 bases). Trimming left V 5 bases short and J 8 bases short, with 19 bases between. The CDR3 is 15 residues long. Looked up from germline, CDR1 is SGHRS and CDR2 is YFSETQ. The CDR3 reads CASSSRWGEREKLFF. DNA for the CDR3: TGCGCCAGCAGTTCCCGGTGGGGCGAACGGGAAAAACTGTTTTTT. The full variable domain, with the rest looked up from reference TRBV5-1 and TRBJ1-4, is KAGVTQTPRYLIKTRGQQVTLSCSPISGHRSVSWYQQTPGQGLQFLFEYFSETQRNKGNFPGRFSGRQFSNSRSEMNVSTLELGDSALYLCASSSRWGEREKLFFGSGTQLSVL.

The V call is TRBV4-1, the J call TRBJ1-2; tentatively, D is TRBD1 (6 bases). Trimming pared 3 bases from V and 6 bases from J, leaving 14 bases between. Germline CDR1 and CDR2: MGHRA and YSYEKL. The CDR3 extends over 14 amino acids. CDR3 nucleotide sequence: TGCGCCAGCAGCCACCCGGGGGCCGGCAATGGCTACACCTTC. Protein sequence: CASSHPGAGNGYTF.

The V and J genes are TRBV5-1 and TRBJ2-2, with 11 nucleotides matching TRBD2. In germline, CDR1 is SGHRS, CDR2 YFSETQ. With V trimmed by 3 bases and J by 3 bases, 1 base remained unmatched. The CDR3 loop spans 15 amino acids. The CDR3 region is CASSWGLADTGELFF. The CDR3, as DNA: TGCGCCAGCAGCTGGGGACTAGCGGACACCGGGGAGCTGTTTTTT.

V gene TRBV1 combines with J gene TRBJ2-3; TRBD1, the table's D call, was not compared with the DNA. TRBV1 is recorded as a pseudogene. This CDR3 comprises 21 residues. This CDR3 reads CTSSQDWYVVNMSPHTDTQYF. As DNA, the CDR3 is TGCACCAGCAGCCAAGATTGGTACGTCGTGAACATGAGCCCCCACACAGATACGCAGTATTTT.

This clonotype was detected only a few times. V usage is TRBV7-9 and J usage is TRBJ1-4; D uncertain. Trimming shortened V by 4 bases and J by 2 bases, and 11 bases separated the two germline ends. CDR3 length: 15 residues. Germline V lookup: CDR1 SEHNR, CDR2 FQNEAQ (reference sequence). CDR3 sequence: CASSSTLTTNEKLFF. The DNA of the CDR3 is TGTGCCAGCAGCTCCACCTTGACTACTAATGAAAAACTGTTTTTT.